The rows below give T cell receptor beta chains drawn from one sample of a study of shared T cell receptors in the human thymus. Generated by immunoSEQ multiplex PCR, the TCRdb table keeps only in-frame clones and is missing some. Counted here are some 720,000 clones, 88% occurring once; the ten biggest clones make up 0.0095% to 0.011%. This same sample was also taken into another study, of human thymus T cells.

Material for sequencing was thymocytes. Receptors were obtained from a boy less than two years old with a congenital heart defect. Each CDR3 is given with its conserved first and last residue. The D gene is left open where the match is weak. The listing skips clone size in some rows; elsewhere it reads once, few, many or a size class.

J,D,size,V,DNA,CDR3
TRBJ2-3,TRBD1,.,TRBV5-1,TGCGCCAGCAGCTCGGACAGGGGTAAGGGCCCTGGCGATGATACGCAGTATTTT,CASSSDRGKGPGDDTQYF
TRBJ2-1,TRBD2,.,TRBV30,TGTGCCTGGAGTTCCCAGTCTAGCGGGGGGTACAATGAGCAGTTCTTC,CAWSSQSSGGYNEQFF
TRBJ1-3,.,.,TRBV25-1,TGTGCCAGCAGACACGAGGGATCTGGAAACACCATATATTTT,CASRHEGSGNTIYF
TRBJ2-7,TRBD2,.,TRBV15,TGTGCCACCAGCAGGGAAGGCCCTCGGTCCCCGGGAGGGTACGAGCAGTACTTC,CATSREGPRSPGGYEQYF
TRBJ2-7,TRBD2,.,TRBV7-2,TGTGCCAGCAGCTTAACTAGCGGGGGACCCTACGAGCAGTACTTC,CASSLTSGGPYEQYF
TRBJ2-1,TRBD2,.,TRBV28,TGTGCCAGCAGTTTAGGCGGGGGGATGTACAATGAGCAGTTCTTC,CASSLGGGMYNEQFF
TRBJ1-1,.,.,TRBV5-1,TGCGCCAGCAGCTTGGGGGGTCCCGGGACATTCATGAACACTGAAGCTTTCTTT,CASSLGGPGTFMNTEAFF
TRBJ1-5,TRBD1,.,TRBV6-6,TGTGCCAGCAGTCCCGGGGACAGTAATCAGCCCCAGCATTTT,CASSPGDSNQPQHF
TRBJ2-7,.,.,TRBV4-1,TGCGCCAGCAGCCAAGATCACAACTCCTACGAGCAGTACTTC,CASSQDHNSYEQYF
TRBJ2-7,.,.,TRBV12-5,TGTGCTAGTGGTCGAGACCCTAGCGAGCAGTACTTC,CASGRDPSEQYF
TRBJ2-7,.,.,TRBV19,TGTGCCAGTAGTCCCGCGGGACAGCGTGAATTCTACGAGCAGTACTTC,CASSPAGQREFYEQYF
TRBJ1-5,TRBD1,few,TRBV19,TGTGCCAGTAGGGGACAGTTTTATAGCAATCAGCCCCAGCATTTT,CASRGQFYSNQPQHF
TRBJ2-3,.,.,TRBV29-1,TGCAGCGTTGAAACCAACAGGGCCCCTCAGGGGTCAGATACGCAGTATTTT,CSVETNRAPQGSDTQYF
TRBJ2-7,.,.,TRBV5-6,TGTGCCAGCAGCCGGAGTTACGAGCAGTACTTC,CASSRSYEQYF
TRBJ2-3,.,.,TRBV7-8,TGTGCCAGCATCCCTCGAGGACAGTATACTAGCACAGATACGCAGTATTTT,CASIPRGQYTSTDTQYF
TRBJ2-5,.,.,TRBV6-5,TGTGCCAGCAGCCCCGGAGAAGAGACCCAGTACTTC,CASSPGEETQYF
TRBJ2-1,.,.,TRBV19,TGTGCCAGTACCCCGACTGATGGGAATGAGCAGTTCTTC,CASTPTDGNEQFF
TRBJ2-7,.,.,TRBV18,TGTGCCAGCTCGCCGCTAGGGGTTGTCACCTACGAGCAGTACTTC,CASSPLGVVTYEQYF
TRBJ2-7,.,.,TRBV19,TGTGCCAGTAGCCCCCGACGGGGGTGGGAGCAGTACTTC,CASSPRRGWEQYF
TRBJ1-2,TRBD1,.,TRBV7-2,TGTGCCAGCAGGACAAGAGGACAGGGGCGGATCTATGGCTACACCTTC,CASRTRGQGRIYGYTF
TRBJ2-7,TRBD2,.,TRBV11-2,TGTGCCAGCAGTAGTACGGGGGAGGGAGGATACGAGCAGTACTTC,CASSSTGEGGYEQYF
TRBJ1-1,.,.,TRBV29-1,TGCAGCGTTGAAGAAGACGCCCCAGGGAACACTGAAGCTTTCTTT,CSVEEDAPGNTEAFF
TRBJ2-2,.,.,TRBV11-2,TGTGCCAGCAGCTTAGGGGGTTCGTCACAGGAACGAGCGAACGGGGAGCTGTTTTTT,CASSLGGSSQERANGELFF
TRBJ2-1,.,once,TRBV7-9,TGTGCCAGCAGCTCAGGGGCCAGCGAGAAACCTCTCAATGAGCAGTTCTTC,CASSSGASEKPLNEQFF
TRBJ2-3,TRBD1,.,TRBV5-1,TGCGCCAGCAGCCCTGGACAGGGGACGCGAACACGCACAGATACGCAGTATTTT,CASSPGQGTRTRTDTQYF
TRBJ2-1,.,.,TRBV7-2,TGTGCCAGCAGCTTAGACTCGGGTAATGAGCAGTTCTTC,CASSLDSGNEQFF
TRBJ2-1,.,.,TRBV29-1,TGCAGCGTTGTCGGGGCGGGAAATGAGCAGTTCTTC,CSVVGAGNEQFF
TRBJ1-3,.,.,TRBV10-1,TGCGCCAGCAGTGCGGGACACTCTGGAAACACCATATATTTT,CASSAGHSGNTIYF
TRBJ2-5,.,.,TRBV5-3,TGTGCCAGAAGCTCGGAGGACGGGAGTCCGGAGACCCAGTACTTC,CARSSEDGSPETQYF
TRBJ1-3,TRBD1,.,TRBV9,TGTGCCAGCAGCGCCGGGACAGGGGCGGGAAACACCATATATTTT,CASSAGTGAGNTIYF
TRBJ2-1,TRBD2,.,TRBV5-1,TGCGCCAGCAGCTTGGTTAGGGAGGGCCCTTACAATGAGCAGTTCTTC,CASSLVREGPYNEQFF
TRBJ1-1,TRBD1,.,TRBV4-2,TGTGCCAGCAGCCGGGCACAGGGGGCGTTGGGCACTGAAGCTTTCTTT,CASSRAQGALGTEAFF
TRBJ2-2,.,.,TRBV4-2,TGTGCCAGCAGCCAAGCGCAGGGCTGGAACACCGGGGAGCTGTTTTTT,CASSQAQGWNTGELFF
TRBJ2-7,TRBD1,.,TRBV6-1,TGTGCCAGCAGCCCGGGACAGGGACACTACGAGCAGTACTTC,CASSPGQGHYEQYF
TRBJ2-2,.,.,TRBV4-1,TGCGCCAGCAGCCAAGATTGGGGCGAGCGGCTGTTTTTT,CASSQDWGERLFF
TRBJ2-3,TRBD2,.,TRBV10-1,TGCGCCAGCAGTGAGAACCCGGGGAGGGTCACAGATACGCAGTATTTT,CASSENPGRVTDTQYF
TRBJ2-3,.,.,TRBV2,TGTGCCAGCCGGGACACCTCTGGAAGCACAGATACGCAGTATTTT,CASRDTSGSTDTQYF
TRBJ2-7,.,.,TRBV27,TGTGCCAGCAGTTTATGGGCAGGGGAAGAGCAGTACTTC,CASSLWAGEEQYF
TRBJ2-5,TRBD2,.,TRBV7-9,TGTGCCAGCGGTCCCCTAGCGGGAGGGTTGGAGACCCAGTACTTC,CASGPLAGGLETQYF
TRBJ2-5,TRBD2,.,TRBV15,TGTGCCACCAGCAGAGGGGGCCCGACTAGCGGGAGGCCGAGAGAGACCCAGTACTTC,CATSRGGPTSGRPRETQYF
TRBJ1-2,TRBD1,.,TRBV27,TGTGCCAGCAGTTTAGACAGGGTATCTGGCTACACCTTC,CASSLDRVSGYTF
TRBJ1-3,.,.,TRBV18,TGTGCCAGCTCACCCCGGCGGATAAACACCATATATTTT,CASSPRRINTIYF
TRBJ1-5,TRBD1,.,TRBV29-1,TGCAGCGTAATTAATTCCCGGGACAGGGGGAGGCAGCCCCAGCATTTT,CSVINSRDRGRQPQHF
TRBJ2-3,.,.,TRBV7-2,TGTGCCAGCAGGCGAGGGACTGGCACAGATACGCAGTATTTT,CASRRGTGTDTQYF
TRBJ2-5,.,.,TRBV7-2,TGTGCCAGCAGCTTAGTAGTGCATAAGTACTTC,CASSLVVHKYF
TRBJ2-1,.,.,TRBV5-1,TGCGCCAGCAGCTTGCCCGCTCCGAGATACAATGAGCAGTTCTTC,CASSLPAPRYNEQFF
TRBJ2-1,.,.,TRBV6-4,TGTGCCAGCAGTGACCGTGCTAGGAGCTCCTACAATGAGCAGTTCTTC,CASSDRARSSYNEQFF
TRBJ2-4,TRBD2,.,TRBV25-1,TGTGCCAGCAGTGAAGGGGGACTAGCGGGGATAGCCAAAAACATTCAGTACTTC,CASSEGGLAGIAKNIQYF
TRBJ2-3,.,.,TRBV7-8,TGTGCCAGCAGCTCCGAGAGGGGACACCGGGGCACAGATACGCAGTATTTT,CASSSERGHRGTDTQYF
TRBJ2-4,.,.,TRBV7-6,TGTGCCAGCAGCTCAGACACCAAAAACATTCAGTACTTC,CASSSDTKNIQYF
TRBJ2-7,.,.,TRBV4-1,TGCGCCAGCAGCCAACGCCGGGATCCAGTCTACGAGCAGTACTTC,CASSQRRDPVYEQYF
TRBJ2-1,TRBD2,.,TRBV29-1,TGCAGCGTTGATACTAGCGGGAAGCCGAGCTCCTACAATGAGCAGTTCTTC,CSVDTSGKPSSYNEQFF
TRBJ1-2,.,.,TRBV10-3,TGTGCCATCAGTGAGTCTGGGGGAGGCTATGGCTACACCTTC,CAISESGGGYGYTF
TRBJ2-3,.,few,TRBV2,TGTGCCAGCAGTGGCGGCGGGGCGGGGAGTAGCACAGATACGCAGTATTTT,CASSGGGAGSSTDTQYF